Listed below are T cell receptor beta chains from one sample, sequenced in a study of response to subunit inactivated influenza vaccine. TCRdb passed the RT-PCR reads through MiXCR, listing each CDR3 protein once. The table has about 800,000 distinct CDR3 sequences, approximately 21% seen once; the top ten hold about a tenth. The sequencing here drew on PBMCs from blood, taken less than 6 days after vaccination. The source of these receptors is a man aged 50-60 years who received an inactivated influenza vaccine. Each CDR3 is given with its conserved first and last residue. The D gene is left open where the match is weak. Only part of the rows carry a size: once, few, many, or a class if the clone is expanded.

>TRBJ1-2|16|TRBD1|-|TRBV6-5
TGTGCCAGCAGTTACTCGATCCTCCAGGGGGACTATGGCTACACCTTC
CASSYSILQGDYGYTF
>TRBJ2-5|15|TRBD1|once|TRBV5-4
TGTGCCAGCAGCTTGTGGGGAGAGGGGGCAGAGACCCAGTACTTC
CASSLWGEGAETQYF
>TRBJ2-1|19|TRBD2|few|TRBV5-1
TGCGCCAGCAGCTTGGGACTAGCGGTATCTCGACTCGGGGCTAATGAGCAGTTCTTC
CASSLGLAVSRLGANEQFF
>TRBJ2-1|14|-|-|TRBV20-1
TGCAGTGCTAAACCCCCTAGCAAATACAATGAGCAGTTCTTC
CSAKPPSKYNEQFF
>TRBJ2-2|13|TRBD2|few|TRBV6-1
TGTGCCAGCAGACTTATAGCGGGGTGGGAGCTGTTTTTT
CASRLIAGWELFF
>TRBJ2-2|16|TRBD2|-|TRBV14
TGTGCCAGCAGCCCTCTGACTAGCGGGGGAACCGGGGAGCTGTTTTTT
CASSPLTSGGTGELFF
>TRBJ2-1|17|TRBD1|-|TRBV12-3/TRBV12-4
TGTGCCAGCAGTTTCCCTCGGACAGGGAGAACCTACAATGAGCAGTTCTTC
CASSFPRTGRTYNEQFF
>TRBJ1-2|14|-|few|TRBV20-1
TGCAGTGCTAGCCCCGAGCCCCCTAACTATGGCTACACCTTC
CSASPEPPNYGYTF
>TRBJ2-7|13|-|many|TRBV12-3/TRBV12-4
TGTGCCAGCAGTGCGTCGGGCTCCTACGAGCAGTACTTC
CASSASGSYEQYF
>TRBJ2-1|18|TRBD2|-|TRBV5-1
TGCGCCAGCAGCTTGGGCCAGCGGGGGCACCTCTACTACAATGAGCAGTTCTTC
CASSLGQRGHLYYNEQFF
>TRBJ2-7|13|-|-|TRBV7-2
TGTGCCAGCAGCTTCGGAGCAGTCCGCGAGCAGTACTTC
CASSFGAVREQYF
>TRBJ1-5|15|-|few|TRBV28
TGTGCCAGCAGCCCCGCCTCGTCTGGAGAACAGCCCCAGCATTTT
CASSPASSGEQPQHF
>TRBJ1-1|14|-|few|TRBV4-2
TGTGCCAGCAGCGGACTGACAGGGAACACTGAAGCTTTCTTT
CASSGLTGNTEAFF
>TRBJ2-3|17|-|-|TRBV4-3
TGCGCCAGCAGCCAACTCCACGTATCCCCCACCACAGATACGCAGTATTTT
CASSQLHVSPTTDTQYF
>TRBJ2-1|20|TRBD2|-|TRBV4-2
TGTGCCAGCAGCCAAGAGTCGTGGGGCTCGGCGGGAGGGCCCTACAATGAGCAGTTCTTC
CASSQESWGSAGGPYNEQFF
>TRBJ2-6|16|-|few|TRBV27
TGTGCCAGCAGTTTTTTGGGCGCCTCTGGGGCCAACGTCCTGACTTTC
CASSFLGASGANVLTF
>TRBJ2-7|13|-|-|TRBV7-2
TGTGCCAGCAGCTTAGGGGCCGTATCCGAGCAGTACTTC
CASSLGAVSEQYF
>TRBJ2-7|14|TRBD2|few|TRBV7-2
TGTGCCAGCAGCGCGGGACTAGCGGGAGCCGAGCAGTACTTC
CASSAGLAGAEQYF
>TRBJ2-7|14|-|-|TRBV6-2/TRBV6-3
TGTGCCAGCAGTTACTCCTCGTTTTGGTACGAGCAGTACTTC
CASSYSSFWYEQYF
>TRBJ2-1|14|TRBD1|many|TRBV29-1
TGCAGCGTTGATGCTAGGACAGGGCTGAATGAGCAGTTCTTC
CSVDARTGLNEQFF
>TRBJ1-4|12|-|few|TRBV20-1
TGCAGTATCCAGCCGGGAGCGGAAAAACTGTTTTTT
CSIQPGAEKLFF
>TRBJ2-1|13|TRBD2|few|TRBV18
TGTGCCAGCTCACTAAACCTAGCGGGGGGGGCCGAATTC
CASSLNLAGGAEF
>TRBJ2-1|15|-|-|TRBV27
TGTGCCAGCAGTTTACAGGGGATTGGCTACAATGAGCAGTTCTTC
CASSLQGIGYNEQFF
>TRBJ2-7|14|TRBD1|-|TRBV3-1
TGTGCCAGCAGCCAACTGCAGGGGGCTGGCGAGCAGTACTTC
CASSQLQGAGEQYF
>TRBJ2-5|19|TRBD2|-|TRBV6-5
TGTGCCAGCAGTTACCGGGTTGGGTTAGCGGGGGGCGAATTGGAGACCCAGTACTTC
CASSYRVGLAGGELETQYF
>TRBJ1-2|14|TRBD1|few|TRBV6-6
TGTGCCAGCAAGCAGGGGGGGGTGGACTATGGCTACACCTTC
CASKQGGVDYGYTF
>TRBJ2-2|18|TRBD2|-|TRBV11-1
TGTGCCAGCAGCTTAATTAGAGGACTAGCGAGGAACACCGGGGAGCTGTTTTTT
CASSLIRGLARNTGELFF
>TRBJ2-4|16|TRBD1|many|TRBV5-8
TGTGCCAGCAACTTCCCCGGGACAGGGACCAAAAACATTCAGTACTTC
CASNFPGTGTKNIQYF
>TRBJ2-1|19|-|few|TRBV29-1
TGCAGCGTTGAAGTCCCCGGGAGAACGTCCGCCAGCTCCTACAATGAGCAGTTCTTC
CSVEVPGRTSASSYNEQFF
>TRBJ2-3|17|TRBD2|-|TRBV4-2
TGTGCCAGCAGCCAAGACGGGACTAGCGTTTCTACAGATACGCAGTATTTT
CASSQDGTSVSTDTQYF
>TRBJ2-5|14|-|-|TRBV5-1
TGCGCCAGCAGCGCCGGGATCTCGCAAGAGACCCAGTACTTC
CASSAGISQETQYF
>TRBJ2-1|13|-|many|TRBV12-3/TRBV12-4
TGTGCCAGCAGTTTGGGTCCGTACAATGAGCAGTTCTTC
CASSLGPYNEQFF
>TRBJ2-1|15|TRBD1|once|TRBV7-8
TGTGCCAGCAGCTTAGCGACAGGGATAGGGAATGAGCAGTTCTTC
CASSLATGIGNEQFF
>TRBJ2-7|16|TRBD2|few|TRBV6-2/TRBV6-3
TGTGCCAGCGGCAAACCACCTAGCGGGACCGCCTACGAGCAGTACTTC
CASGKPPSGTAYEQYF
>TRBJ2-6|18|TRBD2|few|TRBV11-1
TGTGCCAGCAGCTTAGTTCGGGGGGGCGCCTTTCGGGCCAACGTCCTGACTTTC
CASSLVRGGAFRANVLTF
>TRBJ2-1|13|-|-|TRBV10-3
TGTGCCATCAGGACCGACCCTATCAATGAGCAGTTCTTC
CAIRTDPINEQFF
>TRBJ1-1|12|TRBD1|few|TRBV29-1
TGCAGCGTTGGCGGGACAGTCTCTGAAGCTTTCTTT
CSVGGTVSEAFF
>TRBJ2-7|14|-|-|TRBV4-3
TGCGCCAGCGCGGCCGGGGTCGACTCCTACGAGCAGTACTTC
CASAAGVDSYEQYF
>TRBJ2-1|15|-|-|TRBV11-1
TGTGCCAGCAGCTTAGCTCACGGGTCGGTTAATGAGCAGTTCTTC
CASSLAHGSVNEQFF
>TRBJ2-5|14|-|few|TRBV28
TGTGCCAGCAGTTCGGTTGGGGCGAGAGAGACCCAGTACTTC
CASSSVGARETQYF
>TRBJ1-1|13|TRBD1|-|TRBV6-2/TRBV6-3
TGTGCCAGCAGTTATATAACAGGGGGCCCAGCTTTCTTT
CASSYITGGPAFF
>TRBJ2-3|14|-|-|TRBV7-8
TGTGCCAGCAGCCTTTCTCCATCTGGATTTTCGCAGTATTTT
CASSLSPSGFSQYF
>TRBJ1-3|15|-|few|TRBV15
TGTGCCACCAGCAGAGATCGCTGGGGGGAAAACACCATATATTTT
CATSRDRWGENTIYF
>TRBJ1-4|16|-|-|TRBV4-1
TGCGCCAGCAGCCAAGATTTAGGGGGGAGGGGTGAAAAACTGTTTTTT
CASSQDLGGRGEKLFF
>TRBJ2-7|13|-|-|TRBV4-1
TGCGCCAGCAGCCAAGCAAAAGAGGGGGAGCAGTACTTC
CASSQAKEGEQYF
>TRBJ2-3|15|TRBD2|few|TRBV20-1
TGCAGTGCTAGAGATGGGCGGGGGGGCACAGATACGCAGTATTTT
CSARDGRGGTDTQYF
>TRBJ2-7|15|-|few|TRBV4-1
TGCGCCAGCAGCCTACTTCTGGACAGCGCCTACGAGCAGTACTTC
CASSLLLDSAYEQYF